Here is one TCR beta chain with its context. The CDR3 totals 20 residues. Looked up from germline, CDR1 is SGHRS and CDR2 is YFSETQ. V gave up 0 bases and J gave up 4 bases, with 26 bases separating them. The source of the sample is a study of CD4+ T cells in melanoma. Profiled with immunoSEQ multiplex PCR; TCRdb holds only in-frame clones, not every one. The sample records some 10,000 clones, approximately 71% being singletons. The J gene is TRBJ2-1, the V gene TRBV5-1; the D gene is possibly TRBD1 (6 bases). The sequencing sample was made of cells from a culture (not recorded whether cultured in vitro). This TCR came from a human donor with melanoma. CDR3: CASSLEMVDRYAFIYNEQFF. In DNA, the CDR3 is TGCGCCAGCAGCTTGGAAATGGTCGACAGGTACGCTTTTATTTACAATGAGCAGTTCTTC.